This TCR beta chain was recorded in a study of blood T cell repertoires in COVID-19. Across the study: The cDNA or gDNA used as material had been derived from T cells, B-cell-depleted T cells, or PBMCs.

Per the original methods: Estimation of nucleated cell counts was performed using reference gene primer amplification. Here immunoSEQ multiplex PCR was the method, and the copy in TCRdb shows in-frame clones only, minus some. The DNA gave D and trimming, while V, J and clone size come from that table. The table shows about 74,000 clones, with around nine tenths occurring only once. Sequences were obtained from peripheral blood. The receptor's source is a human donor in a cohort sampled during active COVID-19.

CDR3 in amino acids: CASSVGLAENNEQFF. In DNA form, the CDR3 reads TGTGCCAGCAGTGTCGGACTAGCGGAAAACAATGAGCAGTTCTTC. This chain uses TRBV2 with TRBJ2-1, with 10 bases identical to TRBD2. Losses at the gene ends were 4 bases for V and 5 bases for J; bases not matched to a gene: 5. There are 15 residues in the CDR3. Germline V CDR1 and CDR2: SNHLY, FYNNEI.